This T cell receptor (beta chain) appears in the sequencing data of a study of blood T cell repertoires in COVID-19. The overall study: Acute and convalescent COVID-19 samples came from the United States, Italy and Spain.

In assigning cohorts, the study relied on participant-reported clinical history. Either two negative PCRs, clearance, or symptom resolution qualified Cohort 3 donors as recovered. In the original analysis: Nucleated cell number was recorded as an estimate derived from reference gene primer amplification. The table came from immunoSEQ multiplex PCR; TCRdb's copy has only in-frame clones and leaves some out. The V and J calls and clone size come from that table; D and trimming were worked out from the DNA. This table has some 320,000 clones, more than 70% appearing once. This CDR3 has 17 residues. The J segment lost 6 bases and the V segment lost 2 bases, leaving 13 bases of the junction unmatched. Germline V gene data show CDR1 as SGHDT and CDR2 as YYEEEE.

The receptor comes from a woman aged 25 to 39 who had recovered from COVID-19. This sequence joins TRBV5-6 and TRBJ2-1; TRBD2 matches at 8 bases. The sequencing input was PBMCs or T cells enriched from blood (not recorded which). CDR3 nucleotides: TGTGCCAGCAGCTTTCTCAATAGCGGGGAGGGCGTCAATGAGCAGTTCTTC. Translation: CASSFLNSGEGVNEQFF.